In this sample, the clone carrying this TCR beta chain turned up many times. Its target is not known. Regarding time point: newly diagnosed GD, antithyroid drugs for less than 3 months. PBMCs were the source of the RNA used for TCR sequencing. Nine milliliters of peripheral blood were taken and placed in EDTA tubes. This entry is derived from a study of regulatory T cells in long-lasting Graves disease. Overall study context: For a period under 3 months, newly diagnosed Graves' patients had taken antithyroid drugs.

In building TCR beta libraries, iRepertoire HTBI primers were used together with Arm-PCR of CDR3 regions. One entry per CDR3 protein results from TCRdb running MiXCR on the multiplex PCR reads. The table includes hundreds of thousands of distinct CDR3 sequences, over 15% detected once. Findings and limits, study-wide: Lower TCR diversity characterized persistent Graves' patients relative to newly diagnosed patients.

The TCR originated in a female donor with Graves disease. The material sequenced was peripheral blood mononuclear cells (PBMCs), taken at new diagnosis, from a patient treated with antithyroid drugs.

In DNA form, the CDR3 reads TGTGCCAGCAGCTCCGGCGGGGACAGGAACGAGCAGTACTTC. Amino acid sequence: CASSSGGDRNEQYF. The V gene is TRBV9, the J gene TRBJ2-7; 8 positions match TRBD1. This CDR3 comprises 14 residues. Germline loops: CDR1 SGDLS, CDR2 YYNGEE. After removal of 4 bases from V and 5 bases from J, the junction contained 8 bases not matched to a gene.